These 10 T cell receptor beta chains share one sample of origin, sequenced in a study of blood T cell repertoires in COVID-19. TCRdb's table, derived via immunoSEQ multiplex PCR, lists solely in-frame clones and lacks some. Of around 320,000 clones in the sample, 90% were seen once. The source material was PBMCs or T cells enriched from blood (not recorded which). Receptors were obtained from a woman aged 18-30 years with acute COVID-19.

This clone was seen a handful of times. The rearrangement uses TRBV5-1 and TRBJ1-1; tentative D call: TRBD1 (5 bases). Germline V gene lookup returns CDR1 SGHRS and CDR2 YFSETQ. The CDR3 is 13 residues long. Trimming shortened V by 2 bases and J by 1 base, and 6 bases separated the two germline ends. Here the CDR3 DNA reads TGCGCCAGCAGCTTCACAGGGAACACTGAAGCTTTCTTT. Translated, it gives CASSFTGNTEAFF.

The chain uses TRBV15 and TRBJ2-7; a possible D gene is TRBD1 (6 bases). V was trimmed by 0 bases and J by 3 bases, leaving 9 bases between them. The CDR3 spans 14 residues. Germline CDR1 is LNHNV and CDR2 is YYDKDF (reference sequence). The CDR3 sequence is CATSRDPGHYEQYF. DNA for the CDR3: TGTGCCACCAGCAGAGATCCGGGACACTACGAGCAGTACTTC.

The J gene is TRBJ1-2, the V gene TRBV2; D is ambiguous. Trimming shortened V by 1 base and J by 6 bases, and 6 bases separated the two germline ends. The CDR3 spans 12 residues. Germline V gene sequence: CDR1 SNHLY, CDR2 FYNNEI. CDR3 amino acids: CASSEDGDGYTF. DNA of the CDR3: TGTGCCAGCAGTGAAGACGGGGATGGCTACACCTTC.

The CDR3 protein is CAWWTGSYTF. The CDR3 coding sequence is TGTGCCTGGTGGACAGGCAGCTACACCTTC. The gene calls are TRBV30 and TRBJ1-2; 7 nucleotides align to TRBD1. Looked up from germline, CDR1 is GTSNPN and CDR2 is SVGIG (reference sequence). The CDR3 spans 10 residues. The V and J ends lost 5 bases and 9 bases, in that order; junction bases with no gene match: 3.

This clone was recorded once. The V and J genes are TRBV6-5 and TRBJ2-5; 10 nucleotides align to TRBD2. The CDR3 sequence is 13 residues long. Trimming cost V 8 bases and J 4 bases; bases outside gene matches: 4. Germline CDR1 and CDR2: MNHEY and SVGAGI. This CDR3 reads CASGERGGETQYF. The CDR3 region has the DNA TGTGCCAGCGGCGAGCGGGGGGGAGAGACCCAGTACTTC.

V usage is TRBV28 and J usage is TRBJ1-6; possible D gene TRBD1, 5 bases. Germline assignment: CDR1 MDHEN and CDR2 SYDVKM. The CDR3 length is 12 residues. V lost 9 bases, J lost 7 bases, and 10 bases lay in between. The CDR3 loop reads CASSRVNSPLHF. In DNA, the CDR3 is TGTGCCAGTTCCAGGGTAAATTCACCCCTCCACTTT.

The J gene is TRBJ1-6, the V gene TRBV6-5; 8 bases fit TRBD1. Germline lookup yields CDR1 MNHEY and CDR2 SVGAGI. V lost 8 bases and J lost 7; bases outside the gene matches: 7. This CDR3 is 14 amino acids long. The CDR3 reads CASAAGGANSPLHF. In DNA form, the CDR3 reads TGTGCCAGCGCGGCAGGGGGCGCGAATTCACCCCTCCACTTT.

The CDR3 DNA reads TGCGCCAGCAGCTTGGTCGGTATCAGCACAGATACGCAGTATTTT. Amino acids: CASSLVGISTDTQYF. The chain joins TRBV5-1 to TRBJ2-3; D uncertain. The germline V gene encodes CDR1 SGHRS and CDR2 YFSETQ. The V gene lost 0 bases and the J gene lost 0 bases, with 8 bases spanning the gap. CDR3 length equals 15 residues.

This clone was recorded once. V gene TRBV10-3 combines with J gene TRBJ2-7; 9 bases agree with TRBD1. The germline CDR1 and CDR2 sequences are ENHRY and SYGVKD. This CDR3 is 13 amino acids long. V dropped 6 bases and J dropped 3; count of bases not matched to a gene: 3. CDR3 DNA sequence: TGTGCCATCAGGGGACAGGGACGCTACGAGCAGTACTTC. Residues: CAIRGQGRYEQYF.

V usage is TRBV5-1 and J usage is TRBJ1-1; tentatively, D is TRBD1 (6 bases). Germline V gene sequence: CDR1 SGHRS, CDR2 YFSETQ. The CDR3 length is 12 residues. The V gene lost 1 base and the J gene lost 8 bases, with 9 bases spanning the gap. The CDR3, as DNA: TGCGCCAGCAGCTTGCGGGGGGGCGAAGCTTTCTTT. This translates into CASSLRGGEAFF.